This entry lists 14 T cell receptor beta chains sequenced from one sample in a study of siplizumab effects on memory and regulatory T cells. Here immunoSEQ multiplex PCR was the method, and the copy in TCRdb shows in-frame clones only, minus some. The table shows some 100,000 clones, with around 97% occurring only once. Sequencing was performed on naive CD4+ T cells sorted from blood. The receptors were sampled from a human donor in good health.

This sequence joins TRBV2 and TRBJ2-3; the D gene is possibly TRBD1 (5 bases). Trimming shortened V by 8 bases and J by 4 bases, and 19 bases separated the two germline ends. CDR3 length: 15 amino acids. Germline-derived CDR1 and CDR2 are SNHLY and FYNNEI. Here the CDR3 DNA reads TGTGCCAGCTGCTCCGGGCCTTGGGGCGCAGATACGCAGTATTTT. Its translation: CASCSGPWGADTQYF.

The V and J genes are TRBV10-3 and TRBJ1-4, with D possibly matching TRBD1 (6 bases). CDR1 and CDR2 (germline): ENHRY, SYGVKD. This CDR3 is 14 amino acids long. V dropped 3 bases and J dropped 6 bases, with 11 bases sitting between them. The CDR3 sequence is CAISDREGDEKLFF. CDR3 bases: TGTGCCATCAGTGATCGGGAGGGGGATGAAAAACTGTTTTTT.

V gene TRBV7-9 combines with J gene TRBJ1-2; D might be TRBD1 (5 bases). Germline values: CDR1 SEHNR, CDR2 FQNEAQ (reference sequence). Trimming stripped 4 bases from V and 4 bases from J, with 16 bases between. The CDR3 is 15 residues long. CDR3 loop: CASSSMGGESYGYTF. The CDR3 coding sequence is TGTGCCAGCAGCTCCATGGGAGGGGAATCCTATGGCTACACCTTC. Full variable domain (outside the CDR3, taken from reference TRBV7-9 and TRBJ1-2): DTGVSQNPRHKITKRGQNVTFRCDPISEHNRLYWYRQTLGQGPEFLTYFQNEAQLEKSRLLSDRFSAERPKGSFSTLEIQRTEQGDSAMYLCASSSMGGESYGYTFGSGTRLTVV.

J is TRBJ1-2 and V is TRBV7-2; D might be TRBD1 (6 bases). Trimming stripped 1 base from V and 4 bases from J, with 10 bases between. This CDR3 has 14 amino acids. Germline CDR1 and CDR2: SGHTA and FQGNSA. Written as DNA, the CDR3 is TGTGCCAGCAGCTTAGAAGGACAGAGCTATGGCTACACCTTC. Translation: CASSLEGQSYGYTF.

The V call is TRBV23-1, the J call TRBJ2-7; a possible D gene is TRBD2 (6 bases). TRBV23-1 carries the ORF label, with uncertain function. This CDR3 is built from 13 residues. Trimming pared 2 bases from V and 6 bases from J, leaving 11 bases between. CDR3 nucleotide sequence: TGCGCCAGCAGTCAAGGGAGGTCAGCCGAGCAGTACTTC. The encoded protein is CASSQGRSAEQYF.

The chain is built from TRBV9 and TRBJ2-3; D is unresolved. The germline V gene encodes CDR1 SGDLS and CDR2 YYNGEE. Trimming took 1 base from V and 1 from J, leaving 7 bases between them. The CDR3 sequence is 14 residues long. CDR3 DNA sequence: TGTGCCAGCAGCGTATACGAGGGCACAGATACGCAGTATTTT. It translates to CASSVYEGTDTQYF.

The V and J genes are TRBV6-6 and TRBJ2-7; D not resolved. V shed 2 bases and J shed 3 bases, with 8 bases lying between them. This CDR3 has 13 amino acids. Germline CDR1 reads MNHNY; CDR2 reads SVGAGI (reference sequence). In DNA form, the CDR3 reads TGTGCCAGCAGTTACGGAGCCAGCTACGAGCAGTACTTC. This sequence encodes CASSYGASYEQYF.

The chain is built from TRBV27 and TRBJ2-1; 9 bases fit TRBD2. The CDR3 has 14 amino acids. V trimming: 8 bases; J trimming: 4 bases; junction bases outside the gene matches: 6. Germline CDR1 is MNHEY and CDR2 is SMNVEV (reference sequence). The CDR3 reads CASSLAGLYNEQFF. Written as DNA, the CDR3 is TGTGCCAGCTCGCTAGCGGGGCTTTACAATGAGCAGTTCTTC.

The V gene is TRBV6-6, the J gene TRBJ2-7; 8 positions agree with TRBD2. The CDR3 extends over 14 amino acids. The germline gives CDR1 MNHNY, CDR2 SVGAGI (reference sequence). J was trimmed by 3 bases and V by 8 bases; bases with no gene match: 9. For the CDR3, the DNA is TGTGCCAGCCGAGCCGGGGGGGCAGACTACGAGCAGTACTTC. This codes for CASRAGGADYEQYF.

The chain links TRBV10-3 to TRBJ2-3; 13 positions match TRBD2. Unmatched junction bases numbered 13, after V lost 10 bases and J lost 3 bases. Looked up from germline, CDR1 is ENHRY and CDR2 is SYGVKD. The CDR3 is 17 amino acids. The CDR3 protein is CARETSGGAKLTDTQYF. The CDR3 nucleotides are TGTGCCAGAGAAACTAGCGGGGGGGCCAAGCTTACAGATACGCAGTATTTT.

The chain employs TRBV11-1 and TRBJ1-1; D uncertain. Trimming removed 2 bases from V and 0 bases from J, with 10 bases in between. The CDR3 contains 15 residues. CDR1 and CDR2 (germline): SGHAT, FQDESV (reference sequence). The CDR3 DNA reads as TGTGCCAGCAGCTTACATGGAGGAATGAACACTGAAGCTTTCTTT. Translated: CASSLHGGMNTEAFF.

The chain recombines TRBV5-1 with TRBJ1-3; D gene unclear. The V gene lost 0 bases and the J gene lost 3 bases, with 13 bases spanning the gap. The CDR3 loop spans 16 amino acids. CDR1 SGHRS and CDR2 YFSETQ come from the germline V gene. The CDR3 DNA follows: TGCGCCAGCAGCTTGGGGGGTCAATTCGGTGGAAACACCATATATTTT. Translation gives CASSLGGQFGGNTIYF. Full variable domain (remainder filled in from reference TRBV5-1 and TRBJ1-3): KAGVTQTPRYLIKTRGQQVTLSCSPISGHRSVSWYQQTPGQGLQFLFEYFSETQRNKGNFPGRFSGRQFSNSRSEMNVSTLELGDSALYLCASSLGGQFGGNTIYFGEGSWLTVV.

The CDR3 DNA reads TGCGCCAGCAGCTCACGGGTCCCCTCCTACGAGCAGTACTTC. It is translated as CASSSRVPSYEQYF. The chain carries TRBV5-1 and TRBJ2-7; no clear D gene. CDR3 length: 14 residues. Germline values: CDR1 SGHRS, CDR2 YFSETQ. V was pared by 3 bases and J by 0 bases, with 10 bases between.

The chain links TRBV27 to TRBJ2-5; 9 bases match TRBD2. Gene TRBJ2-7 matches the end of the DNA better, so the J call may be wrong. Germline V gene sequence: CDR1 MNHEY, CDR2 SMNVEV (reference sequence). CDR3 size: 16 residues. The CDR3 nucleotides read TGTGCCAGCAGTGGGATGGGCGGGGGGGCGTCCTACGAGCAGTACTTC. This codes for CASSGMGGGASYEQYF.